The 23 T cell receptor beta chains below were found in one sample sequenced in a study of blood T cell repertoires in COVID-19. The table came from immunoSEQ multiplex PCR; TCRdb's copy has only in-frame clones and leaves some out. Of fewer than 300,000 clones listed, around 90% were seen once; the top ten hold 9% to 9.5%. Material: peripheral blood. The receptors here all came from a man aged 18-30 years with active or convalescent COVID-19.

This clone was picked up one time. The chain's CDR3 is CASSLARRVHYGYTF. The DNA of the CDR3 is TGTGCCAGCAGCTTAGCGCGCAGGGTTCACTATGGCTACACCTTC. This chain connects TRBV7-2 to TRBJ1-2; TRBD1 might be the D (5 bases). The CDR3 runs to 15 residues. The germline V gene encodes CDR1 SGHTA and CDR2 FQGNSA. Trimming shortened V by 0 bases and J by 3 bases, and 11 bases separated the two germline ends.

This chain connects TRBV10-3 to TRBJ2-3, with D possibly being TRBD2 (6 bases). V lost 0 bases and J 1 base, leaving 11 bases between the germline ends. This CDR3 region has 16 residues. CDR1 and CDR2 (germline): ENHRY, SYGVKD. The CDR3 here is CAISESWSGGTDTQYF. In DNA form, the CDR3 reads TGTGCCATCAGTGAGTCTTGGTCGGGGGGCACAGATACGCAGTATTTT.

The rearrangement joins TRBV4-1 to TRBJ2-1; TRBD2 matches at 15 bases. Unmatched junction bases numbered 7, after V lost 4 bases and J lost 6 bases. Germline CDR1 and CDR2: MGHRA and YSYEKL. The CDR3 has 17 residues. As DNA, the CDR3 is TGCGCCAGCAGCCTCGGACTAGCGGGGGGGCCGGTCAATGAGCAGTTCTTC. It yields the protein CASSLGLAGGPVNEQFF.

The chain links TRBV4-2 to TRBJ1-5; D gene unclear. The germline gives CDR1 LGHNA, CDR2 YNFKEQ. The V end lost 1 base, the J end lost 0 bases, and 16 bases lay between the germline ends. The CDR3 contains 18 residues. The CDR3 reads CASSQGGELLYSNQPQHF. The CDR3 DNA is TGTGCCAGCAGCCAAGGTGGAGAGCTTCTTTATAGCAATCAGCCCCAGCATTTT.

This clone was seen a handful of times. The V gene is TRBV7-8, the J gene TRBJ2-7; 12 bases agree with TRBD2. The CDR3 length is 16 residues. Germline CDR1 SGHVS, CDR2 FQNEAQ. With 8 bases clipped from V and 5 bases from J, the junction kept 13 bases outside the gene matches. As DNA, the CDR3 is TGTGCCAGCCGTCGGCTAGCGGGGGGGCTCGGCAACGAGCAGTACTTC. This codes for CASRRLAGGLGNEQYF.

This chain links TRBV19 with TRBJ1-1; a weak D match, TRBD1 (6 bases). Trimming shortened V by 0 bases and J by 8 bases, and 19 bases separated the two germline ends. The germline gives CDR1 LNHDA, CDR2 SQIVND (reference sequence). The length of the CDR3 is 16 residues. The CDR3 coding sequence is TGTGCCAGTAGTATAGATCTCGAGGCAGGGGCGGAAGAAGCTTTCTTT. It specifies CASSIDLEAGAEEAFF. The full variable domain, completed using reference TRBV19 and TRBJ1-1, is DGGITQSPKYLFRKEGQNVTLSCEQNLNHDAMYWYRQDPGQGLRLIYYSQIVNDFQKGDIAEGYSVSREKKESFPLTVTSAQKNPTAFYLCASSIDLEAGAEEAFFGQGTRLTVV.

In regard to this clone: Its ends do not fully match the called genes, so a read error is possible. This sequence joins TRBV20-1 and TRBJ1-2, with TRBD1 matching over 7 bases. Germline V gene data show CDR1 as DFQATT and CDR2 as SNEGSKA (reference sequence). This CDR3 has 10 residues. CDR3 amino acids: CSATAGGHAF. DNA of the CDR3: TGCAGTGCTACGGCAGGGGGGCACGCCTTC.

This rearrangement joins TRBV19 to TRBJ2-4, with 8 nucleotides matching TRBD1. Germline V gene lookup returns CDR1 LNHDA and CDR2 SQIVND (reference sequence). V dropped 4 bases and J dropped 14; count of bases not matched to a gene: 10. The CDR3 contains 13 residues. CDR3 amino acids: CASSNGQGQKKYF. CDR3 nucleotides: TGTGCCAGTAGTAATGGACAGGGCCAAAAAAAGTACTTC.

The rearrangement links TRBV4-1 to TRBJ2-7, with D tentatively TRBD2 (6 bases). CDR3 size: 16 residues. Trimming left V 0 bases short and J 2 bases short, with 14 bases between. In germline, CDR1 is MGHRA, CDR2 YSYEKL. CDR3 sequence (DNA): TGCGCCAGCAGCCAAGATGCTGCGGGAATGGCCTACGAGCAGTACTTC. Residues: CASSQDAAGMAYEQYF.

This chain connects TRBV15 to TRBJ1-4, with 8 bases aligning to TRBD1. Germline CDR1 LNHNV, CDR2 YYDKDF (reference sequence). The CDR3 is 14 amino acids. Trimming took 3 bases from V and 8 from J; bases not matched to a gene: 5. The CDR3 loop reads CATSRDQGAEKLFF. In DNA, the CDR3 is TGTGCCACCAGCAGGGACCAGGGGGCAGAAAAACTGTTTTTT.

In this sample, this clone turned up once. The chain has TRBV7-2 and TRBJ1-6; TRBD1 matches at 7 bases. Germline V gives CDR1 SGHTA, CDR2 FQGNSA. The CDR3 sequence is 17 residues long. V lost 1 base to trimming and J lost 2 bases; unmatched junction nucleotides: 5. The CDR3 loop is CASSLGQGGPYNSPLHF. The CDR3 DNA sequence: TGTGCCAGCAGCTTAGGCCAGGGGGGCCCCTATAATTCACCCCTCCACTTT.

The CDR3 nucleotides are TGTGCCAGCAGCTCAGACGACAGACGTGCTTTCTTT. Amino acid sequence: CASSSDDRRAFF. The V call is TRBV7-8, the J call TRBJ1-1; tentative D call: TRBD1 (5 bases). This CDR3 is 12 amino acids long. The germline CDR1 and CDR2 sequences are SGHVS and FQNEAQ. V lost 4 bases and J lost 11, with 14 bases in between.

The V and J genes are TRBV15 and TRBJ2-7; D ambiguous. CDR3 length equals 13 residues. The germline V gene has CDR1 LNHNV and CDR2 YYDKDF (reference sequence). V shed 0 bases and J shed 0 bases, with 3 bases lying between them. The CDR3 region has the DNA TGTGCCACCAGCAGAGACCTCTCCTACGAGCAGTACTTC. Translating it yields CATSRDLSYEQYF. Based on the CDR3 plus reference TRBV15 and TRBJ2-7, the full variable domain is DAMVIQNPRYQVTQFGKPVTLSCSQTLNHNVMYWYQQKSSQAPKLLFHYYDKDFNNEADTPDNFQSRRPNTSFCFLDIRSPGLGDTAMYLCATSRDLSYEQYFGPGTRLTVT.

The V call is TRBV5-6, the J call TRBJ1-5, with D unresolved. The CDR3 spans 13 residues. Deletions cut 2 bases from V and 0 bases from J, with 3 bases between. Looked up from germline, CDR1 is SGHDT and CDR2 is YYEEEE. CDR3 region: CASSFRSNQPQHF. The CDR3 bases are TGTGCCAGCAGCTTTCGTAGCAATCAGCCCCAGCATTTT.

The CDR3 DNA reads as TGTGCCAGCAGTTACCGGGACAGGGTCAGTGGCTACACCTTC. Translating it yields CASSYRDRVSGYTF. The gene calls are TRBV6-2 or TRBV6-3 and TRBJ1-2; 9 bases map to TRBD1. CDR3 length: 14 residues. The V segment lost 2 bases and the J segment 7 bases; nucleotides outside the gene matches: 5. Per germline, CDR1 MNHEY and CDR2 SVGEGT.

This chain connects TRBV18 to TRBJ1-1; 7 nucleotides match TRBD1. The CDR3 covers 15 residues. V was pared by 4 bases and J by 1 base, with 6 bases of the junction left unmatched. CDR1 and CDR2 from the germline V gene are KGHSH and LQKENI. The CDR3 coding sequence is TGTGCCAGCTCACAGCAGACAGGGAGGAACACTGAAGCTTTCTTT. This encodes CASSQQTGRNTEAFF.

V is TRBV28 and J is TRBJ1-3; D is unclear. Trimming removed 5 bases from V and 4 bases from J, with 12 bases in between. The CDR3 totals 14 residues. CDR1 and CDR2 (germline): MDHEN, SYDVKM. CDR3 sequence (DNA): TGTGCCAGCAGTCAACGAACAGTGGGAAACACCATATATTTT. Residues: CASSQRTVGNTIYF.

V and J are TRBV2 and TRBJ1-6; no firm D call. Germline CDR1 reads SNHLY; CDR2 reads FYNNEI. The V gene lost 5 bases and the J gene lost 0 bases, with 17 bases spanning the gap. This CDR3 region has 18 residues. CDR3 sequence (DNA): TGTGCCAGCAGTCGGTCGGGAGTCTTAAGCTCCTATAATTCACCCCTCCACTTT. Translating gives CASSRSGVLSSYNSPLHF.

The chain recombines TRBV25-1 with TRBJ1-2; D is unclear. V gave up 6 bases and J gave up 5 bases, with 16 bases separating them. This CDR3 comprises 14 residues. The V gene's germline CDR1 is MGHDK and CDR2 SYGVNS. CDR3 sequence: CASSPEGGFYGYTF. CDR3 DNA: TGTGCCAGCAGCCCGGAGGGAGGGTTTTATGGCTACACCTTC.

The chain employs TRBV27 and TRBJ2-2; 8 nucleotides match TRBD1. Germline V lookup: CDR1 MNHEY, CDR2 SMNVEV (reference sequence). This CDR3 is 15 amino acids long. V was pared by 3 bases and J by 8 bases, with 8 bases of the junction left unmatched. Here the CDR3 reads CASSFSQGAFGELFF. The CDR3 DNA reads as TGTGCCAGCAGTTTCAGCCAGGGGGCGTTTGGGGAGCTGTTTTTT.

V usage is TRBV4-1 and J usage is TRBJ2-1; TRBD2 matches at 9 bases. Germline lookup yields CDR1 MGHRA and CDR2 YSYEKL. The CDR3 is made up of 18 amino acids. Germline trimming cut 0 bases from V and 2 bases from J; bases unmatched to any gene: 8. The CDR3 sequence is CASSQDQAGGLPYNEQFF. CDR3 in DNA: TGCGCCAGCAGCCAAGATCAAGCGGGGGGACTGCCCTACAATGAGCAGTTCTTC.

The chain combines TRBV6-5 with TRBJ1-6, with 9 bases that match TRBD1. Germline V gene lookup returns CDR1 MNHEY and CDR2 SVGAGI. The ends lost 6 bases at V and 7 bases at J; junction bases unmatched: 1. The CDR3 spans 13 residues. CDR3 region: CASRTGGNSPLHF. In nucleotides, the CDR3 is TGTGCCAGCAGGACAGGGGGAAATTCACCCCTCCACTTT.

The chain carries TRBV7-9 and TRBJ1-4; D remains ambiguous. The V end lost 5 bases, the J end lost 5 bases, and 12 bases lay between the germline ends. The CDR3 consists of 14 residues. From germline, CDR1 is SEHNR and CDR2 FQNEAQ (reference sequence). The CDR3 bases are TGTGCCAGCAGCCTGGTACAGCCCAATGAAAAACTGTTTTTT. This encodes CASSLVQPNEKLFF.